The source of this T cell receptor beta chain is a study of human T cells and chemical hapten exposure. Study at large: Slight differences in pooled library volume were the main source of varying TCR yields across samples.

Unique molecular identifiers were attached to individual cDNA molecules during library preparation. In the original workflow: Samples held a median of approximately 94,000 TCRs, range roughly 20,000–750,000. TCRdb reprocessed the 5' RACE reads with MiXCR, giving one entry per CDR3 protein. These V and J calls derive from TCRdb rather than the authors' analysis. The sample carries under 100,000 distinct CDR3 sequences, approximately 15% recorded once. With regard to this clonotype: Antigen: not known.

Trimming removed 1 base from V and 7 bases from J; junction bases left unmatched: 5. The CDR3 is made up of 15 amino acids. CDR1 and CDR2 (germline): SQVTM, ANQGSEA. Before extraction, the whole blood was not fractionated, and total RNA was taken from it. Broader study findings: No shift was seen in TCRs above 1 in 1000 frequency with DPC sensitization.

The rearrangement uses TRBV29-1 and TRBJ1-4; 11 bases agree with TRBD1. The TCR was taken from a female donor in good health. As DNA, the CDR3 is TGCAGCGTTGAAGGCCCCGGGACAGGGGGTGAAAAACTGTTTTTT. Translation: CSVEGPGTGGEKLFF. Looking up the rest from reference TRBV29-1 and TRBJ1-4 gives the full variable domain: SAVISQKPSRDICQRGTSLTIQCQVDSQVTMMFWYRQQPGQSLTLIATANQGSEATYESGFVIDKFPISRPNLTFSTLTVSNMSPEDSSIYLCSVEGPGTGGEKLFFGSGTQLSVL.